Each of the 21 T cell receptor beta chains below was sequenced from the same sample in a study of T cell responses to AZD1222 COVID-19 vaccine. Produced via immunoSEQ multiplex PCR; TCRdb's table is partial and in-frame only. The table has tens of thousands of clones, roughly nine tenths seen once; the top ten hold approximately 7%. The specimen was peripheral blood, collected on day 0 of AZD1222 vaccination. All receptors derive from an adult in good health.

The V gene is TRBV19, the J gene TRBJ1-5; a possible D gene is TRBD1 (6 bases). V lost 3 bases to trimming and J lost 4 bases, with 13 bases between them. This CDR3 has 15 amino acids. Germline V gene sequence: CDR1 LNHDA, CDR2 SQIVND (reference sequence). The CDR3 spells CASSIHKGGNQPQHF. CDR3 coding DNA: TGTGCCAGTAGTATCCACAAAGGGGGTAATCAGCCCCAGCATTTT.

The chain uses TRBV5-6 and TRBJ2-3; D might be TRBD1 or TRBD2, each matching 6 bases. The V end lost 6 bases, the J end lost 4 bases, and 15 bases lay between the germline ends. The CDR3 is 14 residues long. Germline-derived CDR1 and CDR2 are SGHDT and YYEEEE. CDR3 loop: CASTIRGEADTQYF. In DNA form, the CDR3 reads TGTGCCAGCACTATTAGGGGGGAGGCAGATACGCAGTATTTT.

The chain joins TRBV28 to TRBJ2-3, with unresolved D. The germline V and J ends were trimmed by 6 bases and 3 bases, with 7 bases remaining between them. The CDR3 runs to 12 residues. Germline lookup yields CDR1 MDHEN and CDR2 SYDVKM. In nucleotides, the CDR3 is TGTGCCAGCAGATCGTATACAGATACGCAGTATTTT. Its translation: CASRSYTDTQYF.

This clone was picked up one time. The chain combines TRBV27 with TRBJ2-2; TRBD2 matches at 10 bases. Germline assignment: CDR1 MNHEY and CDR2 SMNVEV (reference sequence). V gave up 2 bases and J gave up 0 bases; unmatched junction bases: 3. The CDR3 consists of 17 residues. In DNA form, the CDR3 reads TGTGCCAGCAGTTTACCGGGACTAGCGACGAACACCGGGGAGCTGTTTTTT. It yields the protein CASSLPGLATNTGELFF.

The count of this clone is one. The V gene is TRBV9, the J gene TRBJ2-4; 8 bases are shared with TRBD2. V trimming: 5 bases; J trimming: 6 bases; junction bases outside the gene matches: 13. CDR1 SGDLS and CDR2 YYNGEE come from the germline V gene. The length of the CDR3 is 16 residues. CDR3 DNA sequence: TGTGCCAGCAGTAAGACAGGTACTAGCGGTCTAAACATTCAGTACTTC. Translated, it gives CASSKTGTSGLNIQYF. The variable domain in full, with the rest retrieved from reference TRBV9 and TRBJ2-4, is DSGVTQTPKHLITATGQRVTLRCSPRSGDLSVYWYQQSLDQGLQFLIQYYNGEERAKGNILERFSAQQFPDLHSELNLSSLELGDSALYFCASSKTGTSGLNIQYFGAGTRLSVL.

This clone has a handful of counts. The chain recombines TRBV3-1 (or the pseudogene TRBV3-2) with TRBJ1-2; 7 bases are a match to TRBD1. Germline V gene data show CDR1 as LGHDT and CDR2 as YNNKEL (reference sequence). The CDR3 sequence is 14 residues long. Trimming cost V 0 bases and J 4 bases; bases outside gene matches: 2. CDR3 nucleotide sequence: TGTGCCAGCAGCCAAGACTGGACAGGCTATGGCTACACCTTC. Translated, it gives CASSQDWTGYGYTF.

V usage is TRBV12-3 or TRBV12-4 and J usage is TRBJ1-4; TRBD1 matches at 7 bases. There are 12 residues in the CDR3. Unmatched junction bases numbered 4, after V lost 8 bases and J lost 7 bases. CDR3 DNA sequence: TGTGCCAGCGAGGGGGCGCGTGAAAAACTGTTTTTT. Its translation: CASEGAREKLFF.

The chain links TRBV5-4 to TRBJ2-1; a weak D match, TRBD2 (5 bases). The CDR3 sequence is 15 residues long. From germline, CDR1 is SGHNT and CDR2 YYREEE (reference sequence). Trimming removed 2 bases at V and 5 bases at J, with 14 bases between. DNA of the CDR3: TGTGCCAGCAGCTTCCCCTGGGAGACGAACAATGAGCAGTTCTTC. Amino acid sequence: CASSFPWETNNEQFF.

The V call is TRBV5-6, the J call TRBJ2-7; either TRBD1 or TRBD2 may fit D (6 bases each). Germline V gives CDR1 SGHDT, CDR2 YYEEEE. There are 14 residues in the CDR3. V was shortened by 4 bases and J by 7 bases, with 18 bases between the two germline ends. Written as DNA, the CDR3 is TGTGCCAGCAGCGTAGGGGGGTCCCTCCATGAGCAGTACTTC. Translated, it gives CASSVGGSLHEQYF.

The chain joins TRBV2 to TRBJ2-1; TRBD2 matches at 11 bases. Germline CDR1 SNHLY, CDR2 FYNNEI. The CDR3 spans 15 residues. Unmatched junction bases numbered 8, after V lost 6 bases and J lost 7 bases. CDR3 coding DNA: TGTGCCAGCAGGCCCACTAGCGGGAGTTCGAATGAGCAGTTCTTC. It specifies CASRPTSGSSNEQFF. The full variable domain, completed using reference TRBV2 and TRBJ2-1, is EPEVTQTPSHQVTQMGQEVILRCVPISNHLYFYWYRQILGQKVEFLVSFYNNEISEKSEIFDDQFSVERPDGSNFTLKIRSTKLEDSAMYFCASRPTSGSSNEQFFGPGTRLTVL.

The J gene is TRBJ1-1, the V gene TRBV6-5; D is ambiguous. Trimming stripped 0 bases from V and 4 bases from J, with 6 bases between. This CDR3 spans 13 amino acids. Per the germline V gene, CDR1 is MNHEY and CDR2 is SVGAGI. The CDR3 protein is CASSYSATTEAFF. DNA of the CDR3: TGTGCCAGCAGTTACTCGGCTACCACTGAAGCTTTCTTT.

The J gene is TRBJ2-5, the V gene TRBV13; TRBD2 aligns across 8 bases. CDR3 size: 15 residues. Per germline, CDR1 PRHDT and CDR2 FYEKMQ (reference sequence). The V gene end was trimmed by 0 bases and the J gene end by 2 bases; junction bases not matched to a gene: 2. The CDR3, as DNA: TGTGCCAGCAGCTTAGGACTAGCGGCTCAAGAGACCCAGTACTTC. Translating gives CASSLGLAAQETQYF.

The V and J genes are TRBV2 and TRBJ2-2; D may be TRBD1 or TRBD2 (6 bases each). CDR3 size: 16 residues. In germline, CDR1 is SNHLY, CDR2 FYNNEI. V lost 10 bases and J 7 bases, leaving 25 bases between the germline ends. The CDR3 spells CATLPAKGGPIGELFF. The CDR3 DNA reads as TGTGCCACCCTTCCCGCAAAAGGGGGGCCCATCGGGGAGCTGTTTTTT.

This clone came up a few times. This chain joins TRBV28 and TRBJ1-2, with D uncertain. The germline gives CDR1 MDHEN, CDR2 SYDVKM. V lost 6 bases and J 3 bases, leaving 2 bases between the germline ends. The CDR3 is made up of 10 amino acids. The CDR3 DNA reads TGTGCCAGCAGGGACTATGGCTACACCTTC. Residues: CASRDYGYTF.

V and J are TRBV28 and TRBJ1-1, with TRBD1 matching 11 bases. This CDR3 has 18 amino acids. After removal of 5 bases from V and 5 bases from J, the junction contained 16 bases not matched to a gene. Germline V gene sequence: CDR1 MDHEN, CDR2 SYDVKM. CDR3 loop: CASSTNRRTGGAGTEAFF. CDR3 in DNA: TGTGCCAGCAGTACCAACCGTAGGACAGGGGGCGCGGGGACTGAAGCTTTCTTT.

The rearrangement links TRBV5-6 to TRBJ1-2; D is uncertain. V lost 5 bases and J 4 bases, leaving 12 bases between the germline ends. CDR1 is SGHDT and CDR2 is YYEEEE in the germline V gene. There are 13 residues in the CDR3. In DNA form, the CDR3 reads TGTGCCAGCAGTAGTGGAGAGTTCTATGGCTACACCTTC. Translation gives CASSSGEFYGYTF.

CDR3 DNA: TGTGCCAGCAGCGCCTCCCTAGCGGAGAACACCGGGGAGCTGTTTTTT. Its translation is CASSASLAENTGELFF. The V call is TRBV9, the J call TRBJ2-2; 7 nucleotides line up with TRBD2. Germline CDR1 is SGDLS and CDR2 is YYNGEE. After removal of 3 bases from V and 1 base from J, the junction contained 6 bases not matched to a gene. The CDR3 loop spans 16 amino acids.

V and J are TRBV12-5 and TRBJ1-3; D uncertain. Deletions cut 1 base from V and 0 bases from J, with 13 bases between. CDR3 size: 17 residues. Germline V gene sequence: CDR1 LGHNT, CDR2 FRNRAP. CDR3 in DNA: TGTGCTAGTGGTTTGGCCAAACACACGGCCTCTGGAAACACCATATATTTT. Residues: CASGLAKHTASGNTIYF.

This sequence joins TRBV18 and TRBJ2-1; 9 bases fit TRBD1. This CDR3 is 13 amino acids long. The V gene end was trimmed by 4 bases and the J gene end by 9 bases; junction bases not matched to a gene: 4. Germline V lookup: CDR1 KGHSH, CDR2 LQKENI. This chain's CDR3 is CASSRDRAGEQFF. CDR3 nucleotides: TGTGCCAGCTCACGGGACAGGGCGGGTGAGCAGTTCTTC.

The V gene is TRBV5-1, the J gene TRBJ2-7; 9 nucleotides line up with TRBD2. The J segment lost 3 bases and the V segment lost 4 bases, leaving 5 bases of the junction unmatched. The CDR3 loop spans 14 amino acids. The germline V gene has CDR1 SGHRS and CDR2 YFSETQ. The CDR3 sequence: CASSRSGSGYEQYF. CDR3 DNA sequence: TGCGCCAGCAGCCGTAGCGGGAGCGGCTACGAGCAGTACTTC.

CDR3 sequence: CASSSGTVHEQYF. The DNA of the CDR3 is TGTGCCAGCAGTTCAGGGACAGTTCACGAGCAGTACTTC. The rearrangement joins TRBV28 to TRBJ2-7, with 7 bases lining up with TRBD1. The CDR3 covers 13 residues. J gave up 5 bases and V 4 bases, and 5 bases lay outside the gene matches. CDR1 is MDHEN, CDR2 SYDVKM, per germline.